One sample yielded the 13 T cell receptor beta chains listed below, sequenced in a study of blood T cell repertoires in COVID-19. Libraries were prepared by immunoSEQ multiplex PCR; TCRdb keeps only in-frame clonotypes and omits some of them. Seen here are about 89,000 clones, 75% to 90% observed once, and the top ten hold 1% to 1.5%. The sequenced sample was peripheral blood. Receptors originate from an elderly man with active or convalescent COVID-19.

The J gene is TRBJ2-7, the V gene TRBV15; possible D gene TRBD1, 6 bases. Deletions cut 0 bases from V and 6 bases from J, with 15 bases between. The germline gives CDR1 LNHNV, CDR2 YYDKDF (reference sequence). The CDR3 sequence is 15 residues long. CDR3 amino acids: CATSRDQGLSVEQYF. CDR3 sequence (DNA): TGTGCCACCAGCAGAGATCAGGGGCTTTCCGTCGAGCAGTACTTC. Using reference TRBV15 and TRBJ2-7 for the parts outside the CDR3, the full variable domain is DAMVIQNPRYQVTQFGKPVTLSCSQTLNHNVMYWYQQKSSQAPKLLFHYYDKDFNNEADTPDNFQSRRPNTSFCFLDIRSPGLGDTAMYLCATSRDQGLSVEQYFGPGTRLTVT.

Here the CDR3 DNA reads TGTGCCAGCTCACCACCGGGACAGGGTCGTTACAATGAGCAGTTCTTC. It specifies CASSPPGQGRYNEQFF. This chain links TRBV18 with TRBJ2-1; 9 positions match TRBD1. Germline V gene lookup returns CDR1 KGHSH and CDR2 LQKENI. CDR3 size: 16 residues. V lost 0 bases and J lost 4; bases outside the gene matches: 4.

J is TRBJ2-1 and V is TRBV27; 11 nucleotides match TRBD2. Trimming took 0 bases from V and 9 from J; bases not matched to a gene: 10. The V gene's germline CDR1 is MNHEY and CDR2 SMNVEV (reference sequence). The length of the CDR3 is 17 residues. CDR3 in amino acids: CASSLSTSGIYGGEQFF. CDR3 nucleotide sequence: TGTGCCAGCAGTTTATCGACTAGCGGGATTTACGGTGGTGAGCAGTTCTTC.

This chain joins TRBV5-1 and TRBJ2-5, with D perhaps TRBD1 (6 bases). The CDR3 sequence is 14 residues long. Trimming took off 4 bases at V and 3 bases at J, with 13 bases between the two ends. In germline, CDR1 is SGHRS, CDR2 YFSETQ. The CDR3: CASSHGQLKETQYF. The CDR3 nucleotides are TGCGCCAGCAGCCACGGACAGCTGAAAGAGACCCAGTACTTC.

The chain recombines TRBV5-5 with TRBJ2-2; TRBD2 matches at 9 bases. The CDR3 is made up of 16 amino acids. In germline, CDR1 is SGHKS, CDR2 YYEKEE (reference sequence). The junction had 3 bases not matched to a gene; V was cut back by 3 bases and J by 0 bases. The CDR3 DNA reads as TGTGCCAGCAGCTCCTTAGCGGGGGCGAACACCGGGGAGCTGTTTTTT. It specifies CASSSLAGANTGELFF.

The genes are TRBV5-1 and TRBJ2-7; TRBD2 matches at 7 bases. The CDR3 covers 16 residues. From germline, CDR1 is SGHRS and CDR2 YFSETQ. The ends lost 5 bases at V and 0 bases at J; junction bases unmatched: 11. The CDR3 sequence: CASSWGGTGGSYEQYF. The CDR3 DNA reads as TGCGCCAGCAGTTGGGGGGGTACTGGCGGCTCCTACGAGCAGTACTTC.

In its sample, this clone was seen a few times. The gene calls are TRBV7-2 and TRBJ2-7, with 7 bases aligning to TRBD2. V was pared by 6 bases and J by 0 bases, with 20 bases of the junction left unmatched. The germline gives CDR1 SGHTA, CDR2 FQGNSA. This CDR3 spans 19 amino acids. CDR3 nucleotide sequence: TGTGCCAGCAGTAAAGGGCCCCCTCGAAGCGGGGTAAACTCCTACGAGCAGTACTTC. Its translation is CASSKGPPRSGVNSYEQYF.

The V and J genes are TRBV4-3 and TRBJ2-7; no definite D call. CDR3 length equals 15 residues. The V gene lost 3 bases and the J gene lost 1 base, with 13 bases spanning the gap. Germline lookup yields CDR1 LGHNA and CDR2 YSLEER. CDR3 coding DNA: TGCGCCAGCAGCCAGCGGCCCTATAGTTCCTACGAGCAGTACTTC. Its translation: CASSQRPYSSYEQYF.

This rearrangement joins TRBV3-1 (or the pseudogene TRBV3-2) to TRBJ1-1; D possibly corresponds to TRBD1 (5 bases). This CDR3 is 15 amino acids long. Germline CDR1 and CDR2: LGHDT and YNNKEL (reference sequence). V lost 1 base to trimming and J lost 0 bases, with 9 bases between them. CDR3 amino acids: CASSQGTFLNTEAFF. CDR3 DNA sequence: TGTGCCAGCAGCCAAGGGACATTTCTGAACACTGAAGCTTTCTTT.

V and J are TRBV4-2 and TRBJ1-1; no definite D call. The CDR3 is 15 amino acids. V lost 4 bases, J lost 2 bases, and 14 bases lay in between. Germline CDR1 LGHNA, CDR2 YNFKEQ. The CDR3 sequence: CASSPPHGENTEAFF. DNA for the CDR3: TGTGCCAGCAGCCCCCCGCACGGAGAAAACACTGAAGCTTTCTTT.

This clone was detected once. The chain couples TRBV4-3 to TRBJ2-3; D is unclear. Deletions cut 0 bases from V and 0 bases from J, with 4 bases between. The CDR3 covers 14 residues. Germline values: CDR1 LGHNA, CDR2 YSLEER. The CDR3 protein is CASSQDRSTDTQYF. The CDR3 region has the DNA TGCGCCAGCAGCCAAGACAGAAGCACAGATACGCAGTATTTT.

This clone was seen a few times. This chain uses TRBV4-2 with TRBJ2-7; 7 nucleotides agree with TRBD1. The CDR3 is 13 residues long. V lost 3 bases to trimming and J lost 3 bases; unmatched junction nucleotides: 2. CDR1 is LGHNA, CDR2 YNFKEQ, per germline. CDR3 in DNA: TGTGCCAGCAGCCATCGGGACAGCTACGAGCAGTACTTC. Its protein is CASSHRDSYEQYF.

CDR3 DNA: TGTGCCAGAAGCCCCATCGGACAGGGAAGGCCGCCCCAGCATTTT. Its protein product is CARSPIGQGRPPQHF. This chain joins TRBV5-3 and TRBJ1-5; 8 bases align to TRBD1. TRBV5-3 is given ORF status, its function remaining uncertain. CDR3 size: 15 residues. Trimming at V came to 4 bases and at J to 9 bases, leaving 12 bases not matched to a gene.